The 14 T cell receptor beta chains listed next were all sequenced from one sample in a study of blood T cells in healthy people across ages. Alongside a J-beta primer mix, a sample-barcoded 5' primer served in a second PCR lasting about 7 to 12 cycles. TCRdb passed the 5' RACE reads through MiXCR, listing each CDR3 protein once. This table holds around 520,000 distinct CDR3 sequences, about 27% found once. The data also belong to a second study, concerning T cells of mothers and their children.

The sequencing sample was made of blood. These receptors came from a boy between 2 and 10 years old in good health.

J is TRBJ2-5 and V is TRBV20-1; D is undetermined. Germline V gene sequence: CDR1 DFQATT, CDR2 SNEGSKA (reference sequence). The CDR3 sequence is 15 residues long. The V end lost 6 bases, the J end lost 1 base, and 18 bases lay between the germline ends. In DNA form, the CDR3 reads TGCAGTGCGGGTCCATCTGCGGTTTTCCAAGAGACCCAGTACTTC. This codes for CSAGPSAVFQETQYF.

The V and J genes are TRBV5-5 and TRBJ2-5; D might be TRBD2 (6 bases). The germline V and J ends were trimmed by 0 bases and 4 bases, with 13 bases remaining between them. CDR1 and CDR2 (germline): SGHKS, YYEKEE (reference sequence). CDR3 length: 15 amino acids. The DNA of the CDR3 is TGTGCCAGCAGCTTGGAGGGACTGGGGCCAGAGACCCAGTACTTC. Translating it yields CASSLEGLGPETQYF.

This chain links TRBV14 with TRBJ2-1, with D possibly called TRBD1 or TRBD2 (5 bases each). Germline values: CDR1 SGHDN, CDR2 FVKESK. V lost 3 bases and J 7 bases, leaving 16 bases between the germline ends. This CDR3 region has 15 residues. The DNA for the CDR3 is TGTGCCAGCAGCCAGGCAGGAAGAGGGGAAAATGAGCAGTTCTTC. Its translation: CASSQAGRGENEQFF. Based on the CDR3 plus reference TRBV14 and TRBJ2-1, the full variable domain is EAGVTQFPSHSVIEKGQTVTLRCDPISGHDNLYWYRRVMGKEIKFLLHFVKESKQDESGMPNNRFLAERTGGTYSTLKVQPAELEDSGVYFCASSQAGRGENEQFFGPGTRLTVL.

This clonotype was recorded a few times. The CDR3 sequence is CASSEGTGLAKNIQYF. The CDR3 DNA reads TGCGCCAGCAGTGAGGGGACGGGGTTGGCCAAAAACATTCAGTACTTC. The chain employs TRBV10-1 and TRBJ2-4; D is perhaps TRBD1 or TRBD2 (5 bases each). Germline assignment: CDR1 WNHNN and CDR2 SYGVQD (reference sequence). CDR3 size: 16 residues. Trimming cost V 2 bases and J 1 base, with 12 bases left between them.

Of note for this clonotype: No conserved phenylalanine or tryptophan is present at the end of the CDR3, so a read error is the likely explanation. The chain links TRBV12-3 or TRBV12-4 to TRBJ1-1, with D perhaps matching TRBD1 (6 bases). The CDR3 covers 16 residues. Trimming took off 3 bases at V and 3 bases at J, with 17 bases between the two ends. In nucleotides, the CDR3 is TGTGCCAGCAGTTTTATGATCCGGGGGCTGGACACTGAAGCTTTCCTT. This translates into CASSFMIRGLDTEAFL.

This clonotype was seen a few times. The CDR3 nucleotides read TGTGCCAGCAACCCGACAGGGGGCCGCGGAACCGGGGAGCTGTTTTTT. It yields the protein CASNPTGGRGTGELFF. V is TRBV2 and J is TRBJ2-2; TRBD1 agrees at 10 bases. The CDR3 has 16 amino acids. The junction had 10 bases not matched to a gene; V was cut back by 7 bases and J by 5 bases. Germline CDR1 reads SNHLY; CDR2 reads FYNNEI. Full variable domain (remainder filled in from reference TRBV2 and TRBJ2-2): EPEVTQTPSHQVTQMGQEVILRCVPISNHLYFYWYRQILGQKVEFLVSFYNNEISEKSEIFDDQFSVERPDGSNFTLKIRSTKLEDSAMYFCASNPTGGRGTGELFFGEGSRLTVL.

V and J are TRBV5-1 and TRBJ1-4, with D unresolved. CDR3 size: 15 residues. V was trimmed by 0 bases and J by 0 bases, leaving 6 bases between them. CDR1 is SGHRS, CDR2 YFSETQ, per germline. CDR3 nucleotide sequence: TGCGCCAGCAGCTTGGGACACACAACTAATGAAAAACTGTTTTTT. It is translated as CASSLGHTTNEKLFF.

This clonotype was observed a handful of times. The V and J genes are TRBV20-1 and TRBJ2-3, with TRBD2 matching 13 bases. V lost 0 bases, J lost 2 bases, and 5 bases stayed unmatched. From germline, CDR1 is DFQATT and CDR2 SNEGSKA (reference sequence). This CDR3 is built from 17 residues. CDR3 in DNA: TGCAGTGCTAGAGATAAGACTAGCGGGAGGAACACAGATACGCAGTATTTT. This encodes CSARDKTSGRNTDTQYF.

This clonotype showed up just a few times. The CDR3 loop reads CASSILAGKSTDTQYF. The CDR3, as DNA: TGTGCCAGCAGCATATTAGCGGGGAAGAGCACAGATACGCAGTATTTT. The chain joins TRBV7-9 to TRBJ2-3; 8 bases fit TRBD2. The CDR3 is 16 amino acids. Germline V gene sequence: CDR1 SEHNR, CDR2 FQNEAQ (reference sequence). V shed 5 bases, J shed 0 bases, and the junction held 7 bases outside the gene matches.

This sequence joins TRBV12-5 and TRBJ2-5; D not resolved. The V gene's germline CDR1 is LGHNT and CDR2 FRNRAP. The CDR3 consists of 14 residues. Trimming removed 5 bases at V and 0 bases at J, with 10 bases between. CDR3 coding DNA: TGTGCTAGTGGTCTCTCCCGGAACCAAGAGACCCAGTACTTC. This gives the protein CASGLSRNQETQYF.

Turning to this clonotype: Without the conserved terminal phenylalanine or tryptophan, this CDR3 likely stems from a read error. The J gene is TRBJ2-5, the V gene TRBV7-2; 11 bases agree with TRBD2. The tail of the sequence fits TRBJ2-1 better, so the J call may be wrong. The CDR3 runs 15 residues. Germline V gene sequence: CDR1 SGHTA, CDR2 FQGNSA. The CDR3 is CASSYSGRAGNEQFL. The DNA of the CDR3 is TGTGCCAGCAGCTATAGCGGGAGGGCCGGAAATGAGCAGTTCCTC.

The V gene is TRBV9, the J gene TRBJ1-2; no clear D. The V end was cut by 4 bases, the J end by 1 base, with 8 bases between. The length of the CDR3 is 13 residues. CDR1 and CDR2 (germline): SGDLS, YYNGEE. DNA for the CDR3: TGTGCCAGCAGCTCGAAGGTTAACTATGGCTACACCTTC. Residues: CASSSKVNYGYTF.

The rearrangement uses TRBV7-6 and TRBJ1-1; perhaps TRBD1 as D (6 bases). Germline V gene sequence: CDR1 SGHVS, CDR2 FNYEAQ. The CDR3 covers 14 residues. The V and J ends lost 5 bases and 6 bases respectively, with 16 bases between them. The CDR3 nucleotides read TGTGCCAGCAGCCGGGGGCCGACAGTTCCTGAAGCTTTCTTT. The encoded protein is CASSRGPTVPEAFF.

This clonotype was picked up a small number of times. The chain has TRBV5-1 and TRBJ2-5; 7 nucleotides agree with TRBD1. CDR3 size: 13 residues. With 3 bases clipped from V and 4 bases from J, the junction kept 3 bases outside the gene matches. Per the germline V gene, CDR1 is SGHRS and CDR2 is YFSETQ. The CDR3 nucleotides are TGCGCCAGCAGCTCCGGGACAGCAGAGACCCAGTACTTC. Translated, it gives CASSSGTAETQYF.